This TCR beta chain derives from a study of shared clonotypes between healthy human individuals. Study overall: The study used three CD4 naive, three CD4 memory, two CD8 naive and one CD8 memory plate per donor.

For this clone: Its target is unknown.

General observations from the study: Relative to memory subsets, naive subsets generally showed larger estimated richness.

Sorted-subset replicate PCRs used 150 to 200 ng of genomic DNA. This amount corresponded to approximately 30,000 T cell genomes. Sequencing used immunoSEQ multiplex PCR; TCRdb keeps in-frame clones, though not all of them. This table has some 740,000 clones, around 93% appearing once. The CDR3 runs to 13 residues. Trimming took off 5 bases at V and 4 bases at J, with 11 bases between the two ends. Germline V gene data show CDR1 as MNHEY and CDR2 as SMNVEV (reference sequence). CD45RO-negative cells were positively selected for CCR7, leaving out terminally differentiated effector memory CD45RA+ cells.

The chain links TRBV27 to TRBJ1-2; the D is unclear. The sequencing sample was made of naive CD8+ T cells sorted from blood. This clonotype was sampled from a man aged 25 to 45 in good health. In DNA, the CDR3 is TGTGCCAGCAGTAACCAAGCCCTCTATGGCTACACCTTC. Its protein is CASSNQALYGYTF.